The sequence of this T cell receptor beta chain was determined in a study of glioma-infiltrating T cells after dendritic cell vaccination. Time point in this sample: after dendritic cell vaccination, including at tumor progression/relapse. Isocitrate dehydrogenase mutation was absent in all glioblastoma patients. Before vaccination, two weeks after the third vaccination, and at progression, PBMC were collected. Primers: 60 V beta forward and 13 J beta reverse. The table came from immunoSEQ multiplex PCR; TCRdb's copy has only in-frame clones and leaves some out. The table has roughly 60,000 clones, approximately 86% seen once; the top ten hold around a tenth. Study results and caveats: Complete blood and tumor specimen sets were limited to few patients.

Regarding this clone: The antigen remains unidentified.

The junction had 9 bases not matched to a gene; V was cut back by 4 bases and J by 2 bases. The length of the CDR3 is 17 residues. The V gene's germline CDR1 is SGHAT and CDR2 FQNNGV. This TCR was recovered from a human donor with glioblastoma. The sequencing here drew on blood, taken after dendritic cell vaccination. V and J are TRBV11-2 and TRBJ2-3; 10 bases fit TRBD1. The CDR3 DNA reads TGTGCCAGCAGCTCAGTCCCGGGACAGGGGTACACAGATACGCAGTATTTT. It is translated as CASSSVPGQGYTDTQYF.